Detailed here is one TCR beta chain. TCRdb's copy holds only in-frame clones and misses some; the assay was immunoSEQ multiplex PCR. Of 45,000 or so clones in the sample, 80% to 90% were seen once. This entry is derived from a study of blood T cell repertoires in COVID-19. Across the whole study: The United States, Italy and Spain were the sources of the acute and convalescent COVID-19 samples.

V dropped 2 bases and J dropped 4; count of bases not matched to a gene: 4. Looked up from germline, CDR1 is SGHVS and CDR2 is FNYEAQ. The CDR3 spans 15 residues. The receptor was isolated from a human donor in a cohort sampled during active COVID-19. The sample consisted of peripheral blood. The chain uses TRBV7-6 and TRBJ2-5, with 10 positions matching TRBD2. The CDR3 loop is CASSLSSGGGETQYF. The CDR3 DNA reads TGTGCCAGCAGCTTATCTAGCGGGGGTGGAGAGACCCAGTACTTC.